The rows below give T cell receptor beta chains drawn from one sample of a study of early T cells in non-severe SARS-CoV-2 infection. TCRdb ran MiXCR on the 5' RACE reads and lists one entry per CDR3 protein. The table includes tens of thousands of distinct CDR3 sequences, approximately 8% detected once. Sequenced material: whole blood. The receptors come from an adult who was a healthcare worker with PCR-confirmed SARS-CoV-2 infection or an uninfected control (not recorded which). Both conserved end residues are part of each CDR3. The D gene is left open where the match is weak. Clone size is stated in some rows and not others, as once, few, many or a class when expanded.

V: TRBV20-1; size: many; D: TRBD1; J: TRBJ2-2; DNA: TGCAGTGCTAGAGATGGTCTCGGGACAGGGGGCACGAACACCGGGGAGCTGTTTTTT; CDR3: CSARDGLGTGGTNTGELFF
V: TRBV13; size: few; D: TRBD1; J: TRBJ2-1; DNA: TGTGCCAGCAGCTTACTAGGGGACAGGGGCCACAATGAGCAGTTCTTC; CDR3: CASSLLGDRGHNEQFF
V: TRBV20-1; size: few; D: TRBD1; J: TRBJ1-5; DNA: TGCAGTGCGGGACAGGGGACGAATCAGCCCCAGCATTTT; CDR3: CSAGQGTNQPQHF
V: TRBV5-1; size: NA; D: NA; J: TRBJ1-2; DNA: TGCGCCAGCAGCTTGGAGGGCGGCTATGGCTACACCTTC; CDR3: CASSLEGGYGYTF
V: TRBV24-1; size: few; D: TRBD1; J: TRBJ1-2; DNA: TGTGCCACCAGTGATACAGGGGATGGCTACACCTTC; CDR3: CATSDTGDGYTF
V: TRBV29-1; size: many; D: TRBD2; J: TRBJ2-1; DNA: TGCAGCGTTGAAGTCGGGGGGGCCACGAATGAGCAGTTCTTC; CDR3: CSVEVGGATNEQFF
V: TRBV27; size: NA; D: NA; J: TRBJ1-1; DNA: TGTGCCAGCAAGGGCACTGAAGCTTTCTTT; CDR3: CASKGTEAFF
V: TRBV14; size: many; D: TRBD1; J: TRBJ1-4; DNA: TGTGCCAGCAGCCAGAGAACAGGGGGCCCTAATGAAAAACTGTTTTTT; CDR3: CASSQRTGGPNEKLFF
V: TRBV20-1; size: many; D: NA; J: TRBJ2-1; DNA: TGCAGTCTTCTTGGGTTTGGTTACAATGAGCAGTTCTTC; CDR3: CSLLGFGYNEQFF
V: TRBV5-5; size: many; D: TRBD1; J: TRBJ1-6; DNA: TGTGCCAGCAGCTGGACAGGGGAGTCACCCCTCCACTTT; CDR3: CASSWTGESPLHF
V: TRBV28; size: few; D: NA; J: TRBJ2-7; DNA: TGTGCCAGCAGTTTACTGCGCTACGAGCAGTACTTC; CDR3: CASSLLRYEQYF
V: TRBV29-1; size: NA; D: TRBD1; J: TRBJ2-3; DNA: TGCAGCGTTGAAACGTCAGGGGGAGATACGCAGTATTTT; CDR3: CSVETSGGDTQYF
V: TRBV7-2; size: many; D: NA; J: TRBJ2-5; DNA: TGTGCCAGCAGCTTCCAAGGTAGCAGAGAGACCCAGTACTTC; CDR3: CASSFQGSRETQYF
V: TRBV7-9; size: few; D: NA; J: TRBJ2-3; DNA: TGTGCCAGCAGCTTGGGTGGTTTT; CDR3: CASSLGGF
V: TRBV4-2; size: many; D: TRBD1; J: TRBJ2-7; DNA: TGTGCCAGCAGCCTGAGCGACAGGGACTCCTACGAGCAGTACTTC; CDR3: CASSLSDRDSYEQYF
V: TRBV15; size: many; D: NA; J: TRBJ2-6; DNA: TGTGCCACCAGCAGAGAGGGGGCCTCTGGGGCCAACGTCCTGACTTTC; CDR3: CATSREGASGANVLTF
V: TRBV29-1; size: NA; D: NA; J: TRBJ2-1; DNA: TGCAGCGTGGGGTGGGGCAGGTACAATGAGCAGTTCTTC; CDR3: CSVGWGRYNEQFF
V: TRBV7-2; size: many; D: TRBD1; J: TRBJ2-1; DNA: TGTGCCAGCAGCTCCGGGACAGGGCAGTTCTTC; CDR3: CASSSGTGQFF
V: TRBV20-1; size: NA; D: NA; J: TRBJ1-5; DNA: TGCAGTGCTAGAGTGGATGAGGCGTCCAATCAGCCCCAGCATTTT; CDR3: CSARVDEASNQPQHF
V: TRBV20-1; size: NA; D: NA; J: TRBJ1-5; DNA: TGCAGTGCTGCCCCCGATAGCAATCAGCCCCAGCATTTT; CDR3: CSAAPDSNQPQHF
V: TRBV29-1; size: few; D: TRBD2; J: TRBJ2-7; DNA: TGCAGCGTTGGAGCGGGAGGGCCCTACGAGCAGTACTTC; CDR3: CSVGAGGPYEQYF
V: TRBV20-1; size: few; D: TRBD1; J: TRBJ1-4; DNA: TGCAGTGCGCCGAGGCGGGACAGGGTCCTTGAAAAACTGTTTTTT; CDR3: CSAPRRDRVLEKLFF
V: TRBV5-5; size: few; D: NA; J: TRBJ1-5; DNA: TGTGCCAGCAGTTTTCAGGGGATGGGCAATCAGCCCCAGCATTTT; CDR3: CASSFQGMGNQPQHF
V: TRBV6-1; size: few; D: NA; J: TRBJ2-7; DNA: TGTGCCAGCAGTGTGGAGTTCTCCTACGAGCAGTACTTC; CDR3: CASSVEFSYEQYF
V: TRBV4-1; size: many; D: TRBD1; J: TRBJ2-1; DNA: TGCGCCAGCAGCCAAGACAGGGGGATTGAGCAGTTCTTC; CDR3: CASSQDRGIEQFF
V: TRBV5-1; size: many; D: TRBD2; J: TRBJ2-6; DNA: TGCGCCAGCAGCGGAACCGGGACTAGCATGATTATGGGGGCCAACGTCCTGACTTTC; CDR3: CASSGTGTSMIMGANVLTF
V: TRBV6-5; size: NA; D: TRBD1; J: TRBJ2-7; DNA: TGTGCCCCCGAGGACAGGGGGCTGCCTCAGGGCACCTACGAGCAGTACTTC; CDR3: CAPEDRGLPQGTYEQYF
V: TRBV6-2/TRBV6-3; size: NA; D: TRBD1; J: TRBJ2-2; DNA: TGTGCCAGCAGTTATACCCAGGGGGCGGCCGGGGAGCTGTTTTTT; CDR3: CASSYTQGAAGELFF
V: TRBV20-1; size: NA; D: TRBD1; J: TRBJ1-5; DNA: TGCAGTGCTCCACAGGGGGCGAGAGGCAATCAGCCCCAGCATTTT; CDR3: CSAPQGARGNQPQHF
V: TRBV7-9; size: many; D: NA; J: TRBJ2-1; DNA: TGTGCCAGCAGCACCCCCAATGAGCAGTTCTTC; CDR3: CASSTPNEQFF
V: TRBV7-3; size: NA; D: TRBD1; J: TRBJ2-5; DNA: TGTGCCAGCAGCTTTACAGGGGGCGCGGAGACCCAGTACTTC; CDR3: CASSFTGGAETQYF
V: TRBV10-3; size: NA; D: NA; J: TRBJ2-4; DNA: TGTGCCATCAGTGGAAGAGGGCTTGACATTCAGTACTTC; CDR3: CAISGRGLDIQYF
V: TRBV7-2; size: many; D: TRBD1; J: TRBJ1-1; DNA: TGTGCCAGCAGCTCACAGGGGCCCGGACTCCTTGAAGCTTTCTTT; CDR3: CASSSQGPGLLEAFF
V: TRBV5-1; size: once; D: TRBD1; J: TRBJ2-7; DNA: TGCGCCAGCAGCTCGCCGGGACAGGGAGTCTACGAGCAGTACTTC; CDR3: CASSSPGQGVYEQYF
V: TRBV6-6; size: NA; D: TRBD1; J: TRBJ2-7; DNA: TGTGCCAGCAGTCCACAGGGGGCAAGGTACGAGCAGTACTTC; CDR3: CASSPQGARYEQYF
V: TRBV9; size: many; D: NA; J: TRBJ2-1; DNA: TGTGCCAGCAGCGGCTCGGGACACCTTTACAATGAGCAGTTCTTC; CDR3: CASSGSGHLYNEQFF
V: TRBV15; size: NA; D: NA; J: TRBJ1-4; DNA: TGTGCCACCAGCAGTTTACAGGACCACCGATGGGAAAAACTGTTTTTT; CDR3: CATSSLQDHRWEKLFF
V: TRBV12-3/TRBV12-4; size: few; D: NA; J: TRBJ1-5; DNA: TGTGCCAGCAGTTTTGCCCACCCGGGTACCAATCAGCCCCAGCATTTT; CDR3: CASSFAHPGTNQPQHF
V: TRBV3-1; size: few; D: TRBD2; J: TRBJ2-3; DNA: TGTGCCAGCAGCTCTAGCGGGCCGGGCACAGATACGCAGTATTTT; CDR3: CASSSSGPGTDTQYF
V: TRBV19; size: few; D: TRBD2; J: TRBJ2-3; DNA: TGTGCCAGTAGTTTGACTAGCGAACGTACGCAGTATTTT; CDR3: CASSLTSERTQYF
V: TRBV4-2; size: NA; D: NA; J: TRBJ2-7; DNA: TGTGCAGACCTCTCCTCACATGCCCGCTACGAGCAGTACTTC; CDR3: CADLSSHARYEQYF
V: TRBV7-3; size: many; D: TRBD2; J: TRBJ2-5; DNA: TGTGCCAGCAGTCCGCTGGCGGGAGGGCCCGAGACCCAGTACTTC; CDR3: CASSPLAGGPETQYF
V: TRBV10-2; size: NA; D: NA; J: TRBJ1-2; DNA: TGCGCCAGCAGTGAGCCGGGGCGGGGGCTAATCTATGGCTACACCTTC; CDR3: CASSEPGRGLIYGYTF
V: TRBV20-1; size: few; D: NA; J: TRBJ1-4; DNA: TGCAGTGCTAGAGCACAGGGTTTTCGAGAAAAACTGTTTTTT; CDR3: CSARAQGFREKLFF
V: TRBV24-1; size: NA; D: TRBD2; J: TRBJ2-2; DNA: TGTGCCACCAGTGATTTGCCATCCGGGACTAGTCGCCCGGGGGAGCTGTTTTTT; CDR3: CATSDLPSGTSRPGELFF